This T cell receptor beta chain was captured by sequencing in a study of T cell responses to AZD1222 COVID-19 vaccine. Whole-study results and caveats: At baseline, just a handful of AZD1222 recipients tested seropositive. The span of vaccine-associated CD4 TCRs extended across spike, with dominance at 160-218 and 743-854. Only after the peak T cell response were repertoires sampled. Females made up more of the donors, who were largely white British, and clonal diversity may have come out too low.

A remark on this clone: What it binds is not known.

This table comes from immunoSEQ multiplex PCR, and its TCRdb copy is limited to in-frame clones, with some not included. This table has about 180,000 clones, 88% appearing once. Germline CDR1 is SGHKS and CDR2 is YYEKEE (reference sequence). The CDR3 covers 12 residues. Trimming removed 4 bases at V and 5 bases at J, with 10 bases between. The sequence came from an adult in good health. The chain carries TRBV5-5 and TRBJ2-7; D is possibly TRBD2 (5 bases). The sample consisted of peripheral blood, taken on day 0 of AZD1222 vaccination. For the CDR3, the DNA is TGTGCCAGCAGCCTGAGGGCCCACGAGCAGTACTTC. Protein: CASSLRAHEQYF.